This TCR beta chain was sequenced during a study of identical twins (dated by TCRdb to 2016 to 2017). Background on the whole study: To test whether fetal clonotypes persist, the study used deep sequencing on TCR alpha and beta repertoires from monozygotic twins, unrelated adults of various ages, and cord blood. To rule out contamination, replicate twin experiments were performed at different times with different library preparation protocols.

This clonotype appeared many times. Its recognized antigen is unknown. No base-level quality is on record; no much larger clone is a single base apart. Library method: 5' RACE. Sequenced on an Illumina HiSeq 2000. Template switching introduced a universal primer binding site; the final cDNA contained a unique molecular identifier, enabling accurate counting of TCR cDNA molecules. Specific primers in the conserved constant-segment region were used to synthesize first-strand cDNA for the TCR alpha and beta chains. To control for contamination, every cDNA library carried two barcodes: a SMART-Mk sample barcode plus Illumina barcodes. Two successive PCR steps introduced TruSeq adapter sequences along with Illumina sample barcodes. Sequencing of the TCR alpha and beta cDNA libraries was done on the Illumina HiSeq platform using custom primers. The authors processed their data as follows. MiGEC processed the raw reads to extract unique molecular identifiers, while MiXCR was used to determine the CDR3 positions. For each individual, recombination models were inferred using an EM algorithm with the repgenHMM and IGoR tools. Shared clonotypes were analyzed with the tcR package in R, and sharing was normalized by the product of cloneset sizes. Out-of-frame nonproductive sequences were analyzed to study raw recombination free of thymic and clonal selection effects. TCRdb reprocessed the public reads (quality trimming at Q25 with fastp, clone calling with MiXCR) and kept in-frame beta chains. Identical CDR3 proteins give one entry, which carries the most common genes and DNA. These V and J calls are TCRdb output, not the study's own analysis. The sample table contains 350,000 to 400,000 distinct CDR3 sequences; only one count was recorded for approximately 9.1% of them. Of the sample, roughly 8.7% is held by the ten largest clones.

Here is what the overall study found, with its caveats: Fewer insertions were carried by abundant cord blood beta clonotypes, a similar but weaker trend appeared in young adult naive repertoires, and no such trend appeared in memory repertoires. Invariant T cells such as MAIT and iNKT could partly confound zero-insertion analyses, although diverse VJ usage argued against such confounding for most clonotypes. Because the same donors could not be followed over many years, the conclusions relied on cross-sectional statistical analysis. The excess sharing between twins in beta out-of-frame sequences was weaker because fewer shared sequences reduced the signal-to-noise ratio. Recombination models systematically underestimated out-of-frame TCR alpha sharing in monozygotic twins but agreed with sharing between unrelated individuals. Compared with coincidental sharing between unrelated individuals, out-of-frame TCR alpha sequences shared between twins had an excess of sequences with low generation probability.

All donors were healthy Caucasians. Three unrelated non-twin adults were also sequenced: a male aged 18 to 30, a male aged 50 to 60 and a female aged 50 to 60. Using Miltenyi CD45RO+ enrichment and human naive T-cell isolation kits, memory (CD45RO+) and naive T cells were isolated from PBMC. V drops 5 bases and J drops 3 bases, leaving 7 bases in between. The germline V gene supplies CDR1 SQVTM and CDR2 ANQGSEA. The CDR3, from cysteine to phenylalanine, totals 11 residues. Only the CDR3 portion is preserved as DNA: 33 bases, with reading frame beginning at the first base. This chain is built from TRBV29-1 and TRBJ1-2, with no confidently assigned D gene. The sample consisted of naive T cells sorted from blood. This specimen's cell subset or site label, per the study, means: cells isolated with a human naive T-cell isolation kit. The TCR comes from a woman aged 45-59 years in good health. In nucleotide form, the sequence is TGCAGCGTTTTGGAGGACTATGGCTACACCTTC. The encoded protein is CSVLEDYGYTF.